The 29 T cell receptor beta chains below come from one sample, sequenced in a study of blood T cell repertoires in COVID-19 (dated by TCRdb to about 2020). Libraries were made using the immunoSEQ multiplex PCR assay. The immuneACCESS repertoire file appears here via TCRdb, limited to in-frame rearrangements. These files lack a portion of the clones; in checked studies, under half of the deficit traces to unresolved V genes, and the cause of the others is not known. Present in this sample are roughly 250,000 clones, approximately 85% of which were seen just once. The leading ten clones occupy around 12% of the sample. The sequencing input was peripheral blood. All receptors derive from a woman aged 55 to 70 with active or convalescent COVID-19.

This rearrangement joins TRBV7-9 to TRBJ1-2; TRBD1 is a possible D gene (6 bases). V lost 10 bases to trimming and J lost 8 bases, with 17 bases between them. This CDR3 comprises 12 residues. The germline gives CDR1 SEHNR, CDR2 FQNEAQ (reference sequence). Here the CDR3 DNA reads TGTGCCACCACACGGGGGGGCGCCGGCTACACCTTC. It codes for CATTRGGAGYTF.

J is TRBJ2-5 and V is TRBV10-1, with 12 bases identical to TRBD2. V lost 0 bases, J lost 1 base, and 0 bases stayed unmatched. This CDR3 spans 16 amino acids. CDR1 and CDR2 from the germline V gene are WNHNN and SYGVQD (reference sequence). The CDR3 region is CASSESTSGGQETQYF. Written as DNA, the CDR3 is TGCGCCAGCAGTGAGTCGACTAGCGGGGGCCAAGAGACCCAGTACTTC.

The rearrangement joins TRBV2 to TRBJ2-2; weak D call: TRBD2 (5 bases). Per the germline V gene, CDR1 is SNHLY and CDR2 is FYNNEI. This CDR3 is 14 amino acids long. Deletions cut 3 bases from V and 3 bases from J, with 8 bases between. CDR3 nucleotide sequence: TGTGCCAGCAGTGAGGAGGCCTACACCGGGGAGCTGTTTTTT. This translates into CASSEEAYTGELFF.

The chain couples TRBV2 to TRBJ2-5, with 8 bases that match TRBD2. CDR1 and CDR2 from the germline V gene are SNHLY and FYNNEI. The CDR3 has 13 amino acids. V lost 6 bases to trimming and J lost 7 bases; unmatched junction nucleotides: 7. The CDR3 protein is CASSQGLVGTQYF. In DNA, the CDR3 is TGTGCCAGCAGCCAGGGACTAGTGGGGACCCAGTACTTC.

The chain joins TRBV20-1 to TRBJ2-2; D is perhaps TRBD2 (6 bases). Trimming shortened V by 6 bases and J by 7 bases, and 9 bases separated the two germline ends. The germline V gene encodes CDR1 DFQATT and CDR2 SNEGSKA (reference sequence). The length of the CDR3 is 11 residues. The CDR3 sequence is CSAGGGGELFF. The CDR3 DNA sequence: TGCAGTGCGGGGGGTGGCGGGGAGCTGTTTTTT.

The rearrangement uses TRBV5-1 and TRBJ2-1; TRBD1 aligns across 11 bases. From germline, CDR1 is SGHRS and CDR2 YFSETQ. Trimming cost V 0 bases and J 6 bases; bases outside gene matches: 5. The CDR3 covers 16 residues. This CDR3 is CASSLVGTGGRNEQFF. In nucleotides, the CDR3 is TGCGCCAGCAGCTTGGTCGGGACAGGGGGTCGCAATGAGCAGTTCTTC.

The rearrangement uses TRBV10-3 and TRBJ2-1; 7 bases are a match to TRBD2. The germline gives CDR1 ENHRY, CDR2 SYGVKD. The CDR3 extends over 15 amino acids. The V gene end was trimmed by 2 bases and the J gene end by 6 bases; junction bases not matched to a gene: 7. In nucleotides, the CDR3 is TGTGCCATCAGTGAGGTCCAGCGGGATCTCAATGAGCAGTTCTTC. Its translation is CAISEVQRDLNEQFF.

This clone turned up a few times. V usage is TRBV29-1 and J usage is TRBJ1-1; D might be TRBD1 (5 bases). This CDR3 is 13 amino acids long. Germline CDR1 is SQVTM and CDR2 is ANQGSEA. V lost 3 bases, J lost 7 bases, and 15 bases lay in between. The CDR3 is CSVDRLLQGEAFF. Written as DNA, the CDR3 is TGCAGCGTTGACAGGCTCTTGCAGGGTGAAGCTTTCTTT.

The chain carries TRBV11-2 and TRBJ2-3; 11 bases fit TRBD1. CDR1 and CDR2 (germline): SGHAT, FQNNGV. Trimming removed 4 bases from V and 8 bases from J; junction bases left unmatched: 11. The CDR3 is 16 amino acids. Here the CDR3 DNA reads TGTGCCAGCAGCTCGCAGGGACAGGGGGTACGGGGTACGCAGTATTTT. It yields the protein CASSSQGQGVRGTQYF.

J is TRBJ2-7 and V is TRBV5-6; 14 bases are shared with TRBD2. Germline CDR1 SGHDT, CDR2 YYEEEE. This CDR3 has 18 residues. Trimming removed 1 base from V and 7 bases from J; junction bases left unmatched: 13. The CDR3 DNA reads TGTGCCAGCAGCTTGATTCAGGGGACTAGCGGGGGACTGGGGGAGCAGTACTTC. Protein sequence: CASSLIQGTSGGLGEQYF. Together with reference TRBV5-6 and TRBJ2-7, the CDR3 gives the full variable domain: DAGVTQSPTHLIKTRGQQVTLRCSPKSGHDTVSWYQQALGQGPQFIFQYYEEEERQRGNFPDRFSGHQFPNYSSELNVNALLLGDSALYLCASSLIQGTSGGLGEQYFGPGTRLTVT.

The CDR3 region has the DNA TGCAGCGGTACACGGGATGAGCAGTTCTTC. Its protein is CSGTRDEQFF. The V gene is TRBV29-1, the J gene TRBJ2-1; D remains ambiguous. CDR1 SQVTM and CDR2 ANQGSEA come from the germline V gene. This CDR3 has 10 amino acids. V was cut by 7 bases and J by 8 bases, with 9 bases left in between.

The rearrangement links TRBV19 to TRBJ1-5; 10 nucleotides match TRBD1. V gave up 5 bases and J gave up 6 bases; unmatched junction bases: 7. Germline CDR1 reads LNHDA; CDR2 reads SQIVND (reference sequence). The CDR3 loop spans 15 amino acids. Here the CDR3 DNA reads TGTGCCAGTAGTGAGGGGGACAGGGGTGGTCAGCCCCAGCATTTT. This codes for CASSEGDRGGQPQHF.

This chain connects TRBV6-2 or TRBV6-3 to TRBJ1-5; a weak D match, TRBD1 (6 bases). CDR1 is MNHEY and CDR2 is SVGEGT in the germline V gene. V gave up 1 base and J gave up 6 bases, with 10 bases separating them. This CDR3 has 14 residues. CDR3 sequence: CASSYLGASQPQHF. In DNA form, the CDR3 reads TGTGCCAGCAGTTACTTGGGGGCGAGTCAGCCCCAGCATTTT.

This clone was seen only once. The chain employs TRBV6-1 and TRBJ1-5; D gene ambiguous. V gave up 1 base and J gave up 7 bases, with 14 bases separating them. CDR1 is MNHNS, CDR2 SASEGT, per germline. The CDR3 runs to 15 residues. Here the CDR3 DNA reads TGTGCCAGCAGTGAAGGGTCAGTTCCCTCCCAGCCCCAGCATTTT. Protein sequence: CASSEGSVPSQPQHF.

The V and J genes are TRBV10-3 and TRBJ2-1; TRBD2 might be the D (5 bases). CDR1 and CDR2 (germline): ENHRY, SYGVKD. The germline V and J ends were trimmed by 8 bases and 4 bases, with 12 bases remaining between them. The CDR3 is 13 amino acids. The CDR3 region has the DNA TGTGCCATCGGGCGGGTATTATACAATGAGCAGTTCTTC. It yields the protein CAIGRVLYNEQFF.

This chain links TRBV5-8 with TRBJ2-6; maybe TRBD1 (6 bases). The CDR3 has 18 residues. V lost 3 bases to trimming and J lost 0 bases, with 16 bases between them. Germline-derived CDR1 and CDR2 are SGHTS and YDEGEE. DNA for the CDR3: TGTGCCAGCAGCTCATACGGGACATCGATCTCTGGGGCCAACGTCCTGACTTTC. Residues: CASSSYGTSISGANVLTF.

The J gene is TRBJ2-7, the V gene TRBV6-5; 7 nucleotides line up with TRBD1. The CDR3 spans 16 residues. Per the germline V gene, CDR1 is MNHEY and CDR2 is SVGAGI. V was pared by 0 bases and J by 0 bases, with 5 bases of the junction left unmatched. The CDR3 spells CASSYSFGTDSYEQYF. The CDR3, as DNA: TGTGCCAGCAGTTACTCGTTTGGGACAGACTCCTACGAGCAGTACTTC.

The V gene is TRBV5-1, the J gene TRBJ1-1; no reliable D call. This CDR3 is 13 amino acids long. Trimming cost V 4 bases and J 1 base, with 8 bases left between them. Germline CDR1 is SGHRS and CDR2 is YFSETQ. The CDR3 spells CASSRRENTEAFF. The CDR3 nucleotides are TGCGCCAGCAGCAGAAGAGAGAACACTGAAGCTTTCTTT.

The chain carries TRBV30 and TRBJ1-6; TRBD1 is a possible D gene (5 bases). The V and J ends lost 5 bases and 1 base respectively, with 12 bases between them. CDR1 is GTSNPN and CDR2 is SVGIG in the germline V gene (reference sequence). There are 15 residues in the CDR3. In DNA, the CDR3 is TGTGCCTGGGCCTCCGGGACTTCCTATAATTCACCCCTCCACTTT. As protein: CAWASGTSYNSPLHF.

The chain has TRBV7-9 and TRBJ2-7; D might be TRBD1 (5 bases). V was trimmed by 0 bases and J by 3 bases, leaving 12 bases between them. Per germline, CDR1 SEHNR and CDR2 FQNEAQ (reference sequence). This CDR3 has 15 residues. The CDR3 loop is CASSLAAGIGYEQYF. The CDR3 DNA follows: TGTGCCAGCAGCTTAGCAGCAGGGATTGGCTACGAGCAGTACTTC.

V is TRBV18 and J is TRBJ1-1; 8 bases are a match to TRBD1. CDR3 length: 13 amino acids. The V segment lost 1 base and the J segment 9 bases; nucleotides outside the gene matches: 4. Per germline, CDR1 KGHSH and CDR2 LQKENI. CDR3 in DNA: TGTGCCAGCTCACCACGGGACAGGTATCAAGCTTTCTTT. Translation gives CASSPRDRYQAFF.

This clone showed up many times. The CDR3 DNA reads TGTGCCAGTAGTGAACAGGGGGCATTATACAATGAGCAGTTCTTC. It codes for CASSEQGALYNEQFF. The J gene is TRBJ2-1, the V gene TRBV19; the match to TRBD1 covers 9 bases. Trimming took 5 bases from V and 4 from J; bases not matched to a gene: 6. Germline lookup yields CDR1 LNHDA and CDR2 SQIVND (reference sequence). This CDR3 has 15 amino acids.

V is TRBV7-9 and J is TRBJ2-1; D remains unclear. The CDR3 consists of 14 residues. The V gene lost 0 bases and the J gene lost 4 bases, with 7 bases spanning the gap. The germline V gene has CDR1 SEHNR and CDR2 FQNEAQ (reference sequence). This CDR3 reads CASSLAIRYNEQFF. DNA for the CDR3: TGTGCCAGCAGCTTAGCCATCAGATACAATGAGCAGTTCTTC. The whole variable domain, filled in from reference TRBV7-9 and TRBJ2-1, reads DTGVSQNPRHKITKRGQNVTFRCDPISEHNRLYWYRQTLGQGPEFLTYFQNEAQLEKSRLLSDRFSAERPKGSFSTLEIQRTEQGDSAMYLCASSLAIRYNEQFFGPGTRLTVL.

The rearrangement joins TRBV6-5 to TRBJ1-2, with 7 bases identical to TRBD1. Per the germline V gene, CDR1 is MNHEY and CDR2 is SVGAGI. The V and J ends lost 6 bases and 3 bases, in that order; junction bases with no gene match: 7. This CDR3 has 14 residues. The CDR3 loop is CASSFTGVDYGYTF. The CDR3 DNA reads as TGTGCCAGCAGCTTCACAGGGGTAGACTATGGCTACACCTTC.

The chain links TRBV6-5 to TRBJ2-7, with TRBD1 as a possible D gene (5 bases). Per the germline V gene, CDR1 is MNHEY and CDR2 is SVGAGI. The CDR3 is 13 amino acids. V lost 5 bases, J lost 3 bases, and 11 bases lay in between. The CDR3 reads CASSPPGIYEQYF. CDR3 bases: TGTGCCAGCAGTCCGCCAGGGATCTACGAGCAGTACTTC.

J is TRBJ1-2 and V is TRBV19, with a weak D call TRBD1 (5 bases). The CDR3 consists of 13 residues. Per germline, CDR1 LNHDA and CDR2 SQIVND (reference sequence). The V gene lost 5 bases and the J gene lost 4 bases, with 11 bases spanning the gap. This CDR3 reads CASSPTVTYGYTF. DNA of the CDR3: TGTGCCAGTAGTCCGACAGTTACCTATGGCTACACCTTC.

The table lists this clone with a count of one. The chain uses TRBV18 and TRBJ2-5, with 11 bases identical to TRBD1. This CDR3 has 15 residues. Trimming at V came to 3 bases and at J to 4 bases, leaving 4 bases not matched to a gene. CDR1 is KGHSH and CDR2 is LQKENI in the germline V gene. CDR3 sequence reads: CASSPTGQGAETQYF. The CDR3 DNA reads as TGTGCCAGCTCACCGACCGGACAGGGGGCAGAGACCCAGTACTTC.

For the CDR3, the DNA is TGTGCCAGTAGTCCGACAGGGGCTCGTAGCAATCAGCCCCAGCATTTT. As protein: CASSPTGARSNQPQHF. The chain has TRBV19 and TRBJ1-5, with 8 bases fitting TRBD1. Germline-derived CDR1 and CDR2 are LNHDA and SQIVND (reference sequence). This CDR3 contains 16 residues. V was pared by 5 bases and J by 0 bases, with 6 bases of the junction left unmatched.

The CDR3 nucleotides read TGTGCTAGTGGCCTAGATGGAGGTCAGCCCCAGCATTTT. Protein sequence: CASGLDGGQPQHF. The chain has TRBV12-5 and TRBJ1-5; no clear D gene. This CDR3 has 13 amino acids. The V and J ends lost 6 bases and 6 bases respectively, with 12 bases between them. Germline CDR1 LGHNT, CDR2 FRNRAP.